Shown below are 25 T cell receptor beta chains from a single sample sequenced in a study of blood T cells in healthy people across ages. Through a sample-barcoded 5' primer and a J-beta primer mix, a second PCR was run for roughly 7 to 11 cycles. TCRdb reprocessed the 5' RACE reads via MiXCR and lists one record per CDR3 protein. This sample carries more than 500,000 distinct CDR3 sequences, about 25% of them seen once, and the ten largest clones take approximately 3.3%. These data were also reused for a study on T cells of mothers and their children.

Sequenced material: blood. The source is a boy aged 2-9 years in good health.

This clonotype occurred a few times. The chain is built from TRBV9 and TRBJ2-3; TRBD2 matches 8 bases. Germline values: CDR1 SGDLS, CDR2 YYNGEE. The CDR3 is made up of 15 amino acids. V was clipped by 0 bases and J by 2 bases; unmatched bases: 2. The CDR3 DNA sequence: TGTGCCAGCAGCGTAGGCGGGAGGTCCACAGATACGCAGTATTTT. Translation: CASSVGGRSTDTQYF.

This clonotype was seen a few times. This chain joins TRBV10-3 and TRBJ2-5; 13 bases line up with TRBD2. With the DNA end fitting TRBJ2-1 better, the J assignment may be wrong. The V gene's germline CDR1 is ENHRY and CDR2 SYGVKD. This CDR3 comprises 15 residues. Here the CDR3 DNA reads TGTGCCATCGGACTAGCGGGGGCCGTCTACAATGAGCAGTTCTTC. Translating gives CAIGLAGAVYNEQFF.

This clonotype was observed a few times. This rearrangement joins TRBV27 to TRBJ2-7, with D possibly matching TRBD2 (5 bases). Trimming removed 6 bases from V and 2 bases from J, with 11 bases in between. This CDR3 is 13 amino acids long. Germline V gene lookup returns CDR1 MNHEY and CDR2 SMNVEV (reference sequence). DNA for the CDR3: TGTGCCAGCAGAGACGGGGAGACCTACGAGCAGTACTTC. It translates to CASRDGETYEQYF.

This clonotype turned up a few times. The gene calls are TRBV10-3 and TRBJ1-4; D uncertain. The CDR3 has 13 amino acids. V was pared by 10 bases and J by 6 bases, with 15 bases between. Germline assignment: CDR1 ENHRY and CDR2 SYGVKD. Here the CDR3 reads CANSLERDEKLFF. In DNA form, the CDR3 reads TGTGCCAATTCTCTAGAGCGTGATGAAAAACTGTTTTTT.

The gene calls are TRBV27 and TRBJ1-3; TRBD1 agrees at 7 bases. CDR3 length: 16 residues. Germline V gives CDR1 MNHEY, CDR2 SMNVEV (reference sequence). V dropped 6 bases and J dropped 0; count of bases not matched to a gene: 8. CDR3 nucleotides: TGTGCCAGCAGCTGGGGACAGCCTACCTCTGGAAACACCATATATTTT. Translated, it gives CASSWGQPTSGNTIYF.

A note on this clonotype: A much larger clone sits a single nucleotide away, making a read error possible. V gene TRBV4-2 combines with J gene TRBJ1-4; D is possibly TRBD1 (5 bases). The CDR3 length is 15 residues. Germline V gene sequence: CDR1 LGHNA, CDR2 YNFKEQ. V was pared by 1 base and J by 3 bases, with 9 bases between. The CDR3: CASSQARESNEKLFF. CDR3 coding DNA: TGTGCCAGCAGCCAAGCCAGGGAGTCTAATGAAAAACTGTTTTTT.

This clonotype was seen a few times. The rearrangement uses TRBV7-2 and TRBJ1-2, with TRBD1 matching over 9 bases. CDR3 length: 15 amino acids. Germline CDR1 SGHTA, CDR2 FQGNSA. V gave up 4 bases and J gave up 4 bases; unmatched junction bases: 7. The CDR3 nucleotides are TGTGCCAGCAGCTACCAGGGACAGGGATTCTATGGCTACACCTTC. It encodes CASSYQGQGFYGYTF. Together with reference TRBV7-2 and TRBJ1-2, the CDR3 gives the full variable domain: GAGVSQSPSNKVTEKGKDVELRCDPISGHTALYWYRQSLGQGLEFLIYFQGNSAPDKSGLPSDRFSAERTGGSVSTLTIQRTQQEDSAVYLCASSYQGQGFYGYTFGSGTRLTVV.

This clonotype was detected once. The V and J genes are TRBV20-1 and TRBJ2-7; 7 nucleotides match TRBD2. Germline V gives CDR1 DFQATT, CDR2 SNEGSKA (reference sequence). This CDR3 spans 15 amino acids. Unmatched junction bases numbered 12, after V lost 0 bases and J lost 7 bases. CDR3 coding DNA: TGCAGTGCTAGAGACGGGGGGACTCAGCCGAGAGAGCAGTACTTC. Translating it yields CSARDGGTQPREQYF.

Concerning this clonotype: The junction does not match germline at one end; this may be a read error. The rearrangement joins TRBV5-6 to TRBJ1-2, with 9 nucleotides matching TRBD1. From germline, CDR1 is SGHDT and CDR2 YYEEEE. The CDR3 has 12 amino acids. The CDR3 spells CTSRGTGPGYTF. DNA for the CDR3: TGTACCAGCAGGGGGACAGGGCCTGGCTACACCTTC.

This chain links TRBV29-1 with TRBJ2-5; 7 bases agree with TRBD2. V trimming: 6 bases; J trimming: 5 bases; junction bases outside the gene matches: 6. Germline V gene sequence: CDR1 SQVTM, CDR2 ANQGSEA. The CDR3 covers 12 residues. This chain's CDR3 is CSVIGREETQYF. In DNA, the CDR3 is TGCAGCGTCATTGGGAGGGAGGAGACCCAGTACTTC. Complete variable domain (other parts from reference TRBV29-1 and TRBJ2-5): SAVISQKPSRDICQRGTSLTIQCQVDSQVTMMFWYRQQPGQSLTLIATANQGSEATYESGFVIDKFPISRPNLTFSTLTVSNMSPEDSSIYLCSVIGREETQYFGPGTRLLVL.

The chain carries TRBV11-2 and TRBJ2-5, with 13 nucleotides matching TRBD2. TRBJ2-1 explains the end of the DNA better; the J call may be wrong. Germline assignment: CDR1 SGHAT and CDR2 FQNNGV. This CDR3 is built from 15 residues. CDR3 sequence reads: CASSPGLAGVREQFF. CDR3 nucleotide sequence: TGTGCCAGCAGCCCTGGACTAGCGGGAGTAAGAGAGCAGTTCTTC.

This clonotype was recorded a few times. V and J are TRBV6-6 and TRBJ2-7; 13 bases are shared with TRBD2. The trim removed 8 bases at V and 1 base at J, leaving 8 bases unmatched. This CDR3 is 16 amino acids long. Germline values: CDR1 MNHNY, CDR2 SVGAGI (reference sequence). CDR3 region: CASGRTSGSWSYEQYF. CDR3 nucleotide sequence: TGTGCCAGCGGTAGGACTAGCGGGAGTTGGTCCTACGAGCAGTACTTC.

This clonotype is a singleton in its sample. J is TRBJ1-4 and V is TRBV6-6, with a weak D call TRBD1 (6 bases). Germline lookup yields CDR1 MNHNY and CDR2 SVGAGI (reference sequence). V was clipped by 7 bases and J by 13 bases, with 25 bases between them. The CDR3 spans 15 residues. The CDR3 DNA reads TGTGCCAGCACCAAGGGGGGCCAGCTCCTAATCCCACTGTTTTTT. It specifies CASTKGGQLLIPLFF.

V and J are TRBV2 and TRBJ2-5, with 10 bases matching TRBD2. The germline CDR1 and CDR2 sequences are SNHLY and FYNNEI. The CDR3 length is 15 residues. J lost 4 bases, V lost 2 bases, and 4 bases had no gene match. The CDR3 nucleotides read TGTGCCAGCAGTGAAAGCGGGAGGGAGGTAGAGACCCAGTACTTC. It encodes CASSESGREVETQYF.

The CDR3 DNA reads TGCGCCAGCAGCCACTACACTAACTACGAGCAGTACTTC. Protein product: CASSHYTNYEQYF. The V and J genes are TRBV4-3 and TRBJ2-7; D unclear. The CDR3 is 13 amino acids. V gave up 3 bases and J gave up 3 bases, with 9 bases separating them. Germline values: CDR1 LGHNA, CDR2 YSLEER.

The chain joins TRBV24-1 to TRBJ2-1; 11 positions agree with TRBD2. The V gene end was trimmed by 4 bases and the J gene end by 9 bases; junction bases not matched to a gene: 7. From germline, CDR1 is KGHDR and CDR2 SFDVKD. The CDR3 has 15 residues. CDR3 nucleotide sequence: TGTGCCACCAGTGACCCACTAGCGGGAGCCAGTGAGCAGTTCTTC. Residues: CATSDPLAGASEQFF.

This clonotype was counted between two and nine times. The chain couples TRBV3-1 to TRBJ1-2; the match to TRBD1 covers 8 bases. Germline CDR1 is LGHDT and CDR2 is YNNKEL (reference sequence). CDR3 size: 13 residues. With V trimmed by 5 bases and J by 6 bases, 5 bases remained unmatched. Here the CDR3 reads CASSWTGFDGYTF. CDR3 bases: TGTGCCAGCAGCTGGACAGGGTTTGATGGCTACACCTTC.

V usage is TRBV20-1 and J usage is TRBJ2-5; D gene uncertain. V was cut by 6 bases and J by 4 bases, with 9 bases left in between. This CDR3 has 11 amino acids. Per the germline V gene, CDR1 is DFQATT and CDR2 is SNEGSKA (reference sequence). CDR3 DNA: TGCAGTGCCGCCCTGGGAGAGACCCAGTACTTC. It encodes CSAALGETQYF.

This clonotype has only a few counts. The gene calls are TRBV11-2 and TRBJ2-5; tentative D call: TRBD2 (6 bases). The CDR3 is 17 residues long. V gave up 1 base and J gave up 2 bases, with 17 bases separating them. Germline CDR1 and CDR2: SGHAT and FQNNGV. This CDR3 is CASSLGYRLDGQETQYF. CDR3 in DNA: TGTGCCAGCAGCTTAGGCTACCGACTAGATGGACAAGAGACCCAGTACTTC.

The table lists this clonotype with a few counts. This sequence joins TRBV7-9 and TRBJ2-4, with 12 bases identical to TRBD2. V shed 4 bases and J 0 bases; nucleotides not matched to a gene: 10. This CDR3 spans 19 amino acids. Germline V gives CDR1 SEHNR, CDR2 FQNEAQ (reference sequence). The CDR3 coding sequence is TGTGCCAGCAGCTCGGGCGGACTAGCGGGACCCCTAGCCAAAAACATTCAGTACTTC. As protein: CASSSGGLAGPLAKNIQYF.

The CDR3 loop is CASSQGQWYEANVLTF. In nucleotides, the CDR3 is TGCGCCAGCAGCCAGGGACAATGGTACGAGGCCAACGTCCTGACTTTC. The chain carries TRBV5-1 and TRBJ2-6; D perhaps matches TRBD1 (6 bases). Germline loops: CDR1 SGHRS, CDR2 YFSETQ. V was pared by 4 bases and J by 6 bases, with 17 bases between. This CDR3 is built from 16 residues. The full variable domain, completed using reference TRBV5-1 and TRBJ2-6, is KAGVTQTPRYLIKTRGQQVTLSCSPISGHRSVSWYQQTPGQGLQFLFEYFSETQRNKGNFPGRFSGRQFSNSRSEMNVSTLELGDSALYLCASSQGQWYEANVLTFGAGSRLTVL.

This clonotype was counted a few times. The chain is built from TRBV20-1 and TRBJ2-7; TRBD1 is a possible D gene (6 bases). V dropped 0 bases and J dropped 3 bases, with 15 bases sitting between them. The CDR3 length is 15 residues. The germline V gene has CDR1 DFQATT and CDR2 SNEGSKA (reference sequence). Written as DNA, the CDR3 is TGCAGTGCTAGAGATCCCGGACAGCCCGACTACGAGCAGTACTTC. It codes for CSARDPGQPDYEQYF.

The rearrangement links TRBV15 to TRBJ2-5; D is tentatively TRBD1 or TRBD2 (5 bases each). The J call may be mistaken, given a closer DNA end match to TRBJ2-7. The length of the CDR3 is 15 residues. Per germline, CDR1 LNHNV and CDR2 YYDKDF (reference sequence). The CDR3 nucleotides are TGTGCCACCAGCAGAGATCGGGGCCACTCCTACGAGCAGTACTTC. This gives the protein CATSRDRGHSYEQYF.

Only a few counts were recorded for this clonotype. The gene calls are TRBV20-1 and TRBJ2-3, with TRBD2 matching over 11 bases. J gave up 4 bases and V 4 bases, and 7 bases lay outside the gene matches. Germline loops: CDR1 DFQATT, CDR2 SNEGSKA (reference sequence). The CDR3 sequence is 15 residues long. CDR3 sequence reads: CSATVAGGPSDTQYF. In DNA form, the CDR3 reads TGCAGTGCTACTGTAGCGGGAGGGCCCTCAGATACGCAGTATTTT.

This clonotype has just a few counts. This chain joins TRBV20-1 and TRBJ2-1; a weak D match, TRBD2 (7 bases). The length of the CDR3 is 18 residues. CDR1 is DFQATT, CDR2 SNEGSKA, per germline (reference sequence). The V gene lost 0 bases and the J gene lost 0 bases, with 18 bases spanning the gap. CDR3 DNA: TGCAGTGCTAGAGAGGAAGGGGGGGGTTCAAGCTCCTACAATGAGCAGTTCTTC. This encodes CSAREEGGGSSSYNEQFF.